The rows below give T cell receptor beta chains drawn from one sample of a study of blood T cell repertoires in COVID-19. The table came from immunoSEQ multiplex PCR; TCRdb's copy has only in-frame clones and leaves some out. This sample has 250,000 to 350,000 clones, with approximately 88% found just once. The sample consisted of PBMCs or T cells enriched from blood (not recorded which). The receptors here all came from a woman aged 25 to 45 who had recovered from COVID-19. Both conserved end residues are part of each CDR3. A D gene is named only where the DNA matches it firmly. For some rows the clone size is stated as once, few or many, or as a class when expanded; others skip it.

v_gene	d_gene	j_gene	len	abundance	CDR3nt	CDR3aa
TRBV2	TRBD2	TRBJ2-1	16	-	TGTGCCAGCAGTGAATCGGGACTAGCGGGGTATCGGGAGCAGTTCTTC	CASSESGLAGYREQFF
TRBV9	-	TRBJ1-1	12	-	TGTGCCAGCAGCGTAGCAGATACTGAAGCTTTCTTT	CASSVADTEAFF
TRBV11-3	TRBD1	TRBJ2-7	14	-	TGTGCCAGCAGCCAGGGGGCCAGCTCCTACGAGCAGTACTTC	CASSQGASSYEQYF
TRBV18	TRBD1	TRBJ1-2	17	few	TGTGCCAGCTCACCCTTGGGAACCGGGACAGGTTACCGGGGCTACACCTTC	CASSPLGTGTGYRGYTF
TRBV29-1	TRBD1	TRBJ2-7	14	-	TGCAGCGTTCGACAGGGCCGGGAATATTACGAGCAGTACTTC	CSVRQGREYYEQYF
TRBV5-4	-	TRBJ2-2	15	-	TGTGCCAGCTTCATAGCGGAGGCGAACACCGGGGAGCTGTTTTTT	CASFIAEANTGELFF
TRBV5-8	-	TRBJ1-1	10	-	TGTGCCAGCAGCCGGGACTCATCTTTCTTT	CASSRDSSFF
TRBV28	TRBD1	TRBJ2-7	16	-	TGTGCCAGCAGTTCTATAGGACAGGGGGGGCGATACGAGCAGTACTTC	CASSSIGQGGRYEQYF
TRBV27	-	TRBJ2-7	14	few	TGTGCCAGCAGTCCCGCGGGGAGGTACGACGAGCAGTACTTC	CASSPAGRYDEQYF
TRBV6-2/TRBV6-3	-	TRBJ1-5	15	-	TGTGCCAGCAGTTACCGACAGTTTAACAATCAGCCCCAGCATTTT	CASSYRQFNNQPQHF
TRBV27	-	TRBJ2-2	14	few	TGTGCCAGCAGTTTAACCGGGGGGCCCGGGGAGCTGTTTTTT	CASSLTGGPGELFF
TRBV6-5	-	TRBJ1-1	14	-	TGTGCCGGTAAAGGGGGTCTATCGAACACTGAAGCTTTCTTT	CAGKGGLSNTEAFF
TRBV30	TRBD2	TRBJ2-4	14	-	TGTGCCTGGGGTCTGGGGGGGGACAAAAACATTCAGTACTTC	CAWGLGGDKNIQYF
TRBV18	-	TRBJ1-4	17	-	TGTGCCAGCTCACCGAATAGCTTGGAGGCAACTAATGAAAAACTGTTTTTT	CASSPNSLEATNEKLFF
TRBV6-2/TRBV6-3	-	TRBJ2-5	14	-	TGTGCCAGCAGTCCCCTTTGGGACAAAGAGACCCAGTACTTC	CASSPLWDKETQYF
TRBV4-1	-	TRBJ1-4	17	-	TGCGCCAGCAGCCAAGATACCCAGAGGGGGTATAATGAAAAACTGTTTTTT	CASSQDTQRGYNEKLFF
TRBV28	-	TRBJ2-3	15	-	TGTGCCAGCAGTAGCGGAACCCTTAGCACAGATACGCAGTATTTT	CASSSGTLSTDTQYF
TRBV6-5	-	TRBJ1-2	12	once	TGTGCCAGCAGTTGGACATATCCTCTTTACACCTTC	CASSWTYPLYTF
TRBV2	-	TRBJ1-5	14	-	TGTGCCAGCAGTGAGATCAGGGTTAATCAGCCCCAGCATTTT	CASSEIRVNQPQHF
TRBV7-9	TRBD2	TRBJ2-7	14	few	TGTGCCAGCAGCGCACGGGAGGGTCCCTACGAGCAGTACTTC	CASSAREGPYEQYF
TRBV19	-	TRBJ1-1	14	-	TGTGCCAGTAGTTACCGGGGTATGAACACTGAAGCTTTCTTT	CASSYRGMNTEAFF
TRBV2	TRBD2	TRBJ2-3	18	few	TGTGCCAGCAGTGTCAGAGTCATTAGCGGGGGGGCACTTAGTACGCAGTATTTT	CASSVRVISGGALSTQYF
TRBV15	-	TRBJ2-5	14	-	TGTGCCACCAGCAGAGGGGGGGAGGAAGAGACCCAGTACTTC	CATSRGGEEETQYF
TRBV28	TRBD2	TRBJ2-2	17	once	TGTGCCAGCAGTTTGAGTAGCGGGGGAAGAAACACCGGGGAGCTGTTTTTT	CASSLSSGGRNTGELFF
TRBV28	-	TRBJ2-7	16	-	TGTGCCAGCAGGCCCTCCCCGGGGTTCAGAGAGTACGAGCAGTACTTC	CASRPSPGFREYEQYF
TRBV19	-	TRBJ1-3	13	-	TGTGCCAGTGCAACAGCGGGAGGAAACACCATATATTTT	CASATAGGNTIYF
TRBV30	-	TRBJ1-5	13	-	TGTGCCTGGAGTTCGTCGGGCAATCAGCCCCAGCATTTT	CAWSSSGNQPQHF
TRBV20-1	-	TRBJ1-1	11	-	TGCAGTGCCCCAGACGGGACACAAGCTTTCTTT	CSAPDGTQAFF